One sample yielded the 25 T cell receptor beta chains listed below, sequenced in a study of blood T cell repertoires in COVID-19. Using immunoSEQ multiplex PCR, the repertoire was profiled, and TCRdb retains in-frame clones only, with some absent. The sample lists about 280,000 clones, 85% occurring once. The sequencing sample was made of PBMCs or T cells enriched from blood (not recorded which). The receptors come from a woman in her forties or fifties who had recovered from COVID-19.

The chain links TRBV7-9 to TRBJ1-1; TRBD1 matches at 7 bases. Trimming removed 7 bases from V and 0 bases from J; junction bases left unmatched: 11. The CDR3 runs to 16 residues. Germline V CDR1 and CDR2: SEHNR, FQNEAQ (reference sequence). The CDR3 DNA is TGTGCCAGCACCCCGACCGGGACAGCCCTGAACACTGAAGCTTTCTTT. Translated, it gives CASTPTGTALNTEAFF.

V is TRBV6-1 and J is TRBJ1-1; TRBD1 matches 7 bases. J gave up 1 base and V 3 bases, and 2 bases lay outside the gene matches. Germline CDR1 MNHNS, CDR2 SASEGT. The CDR3 totals 14 residues. The CDR3 DNA reads TGTGCCAGCAGTGAGGGACAGCCGAACACTGAAGCTTTCTTT. As protein: CASSEGQPNTEAFF.

The V call is TRBV5-1, the J call TRBJ1-1; D remains ambiguous. The CDR3 covers 14 residues. Germline lookup yields CDR1 SGHRS and CDR2 YFSETQ. The V end was cut by 4 bases, the J end by 1 base, with 11 bases between. The CDR3 nucleotides read TGCGCCAGCAGCCTGACGGGGAGGAACACTGAAGCTTTCTTT. Translation: CASSLTGRNTEAFF. The full variable domain, rest sourced from reference TRBV5-1 and TRBJ1-1, is KAGVTQTPRYLIKTRGQQVTLSCSPISGHRSVSWYQQTPGQGLQFLFEYFSETQRNKGNFPGRFSGRQFSNSRSEMNVSTLELGDSALYLCASSLTGRNTEAFFGQGTRLTVV.

The sample holds one count of this clone. The J gene is TRBJ1-5, the V gene TRBV29-1, with TRBD1 as a possible D gene (5 bases). The V gene lost 4 bases and the J gene lost 6 bases, with 10 bases spanning the gap. The germline V gene has CDR1 SQVTM and CDR2 ANQGSEA. The CDR3 has 12 amino acids. The CDR3 region is CSVGARGQPQHF. DNA of the CDR3: TGCAGCGTTGGGGCAAGGGGTCAGCCCCAGCATTTT.

The V gene is TRBV5-1, the J gene TRBJ1-3; 7 nucleotides match TRBD1. Germline V lookup: CDR1 SGHRS, CDR2 YFSETQ. Trimming at V came to 3 bases and at J to 0 bases, leaving 9 bases not matched to a gene. The CDR3 length is 17 residues. The CDR3 DNA is TGCGCCAGCAGCTCCGGACAGGCGAGCCCCTCTGGAAACACCATATATTTT. Translating it yields CASSSGQASPSGNTIYF.

The rearrangement uses TRBV4-2 and TRBJ1-2; D possibly corresponds to TRBD1 (5 bases). Trimming stripped 2 bases from V and 4 bases from J, with 14 bases between. Germline loops: CDR1 LGHNA, CDR2 YNFKEQ. The CDR3 has 15 residues. The CDR3 loop reads CASSQPNGGGYGYTF. In nucleotides, the CDR3 is TGTGCCAGCAGCCAACCCAACGGGGGGGGCTATGGCTACACCTTC.

The rearrangement links TRBV11-3 to TRBJ2-5; TRBD2 matches 12 bases. J lost 4 bases, V lost 4 bases, and 1 base had no gene match. The germline gives CDR1 SGHNT, CDR2 YENEEA. The CDR3 sequence is 14 residues long. CDR3 residues: CASSSGLAGETQYF. In DNA form, the CDR3 reads TGTGCCAGCAGCTCGGGACTAGCGGGAGAGACCCAGTACTTC.

The V gene is TRBV30, the J gene TRBJ1-2; D might be TRBD1 (6 bases). Germline V CDR1 and CDR2: GTSNPN, SVGIG (reference sequence). Trimming left V 5 bases short and J 3 bases short, with 16 bases between. This CDR3 region has 14 residues. CDR3: CAWGGRGRHYGYTF. In DNA form, the CDR3 reads TGTGCCTGGGGAGGCAGGGGAAGACACTATGGCTACACCTTC. Filled out from reference TRBV30 and TRBJ1-2, the complete variable domain reads SQTIHQWPATLVQPVGSPLSLECTVEGTSNPNLYWYRQAAGRGLQLLFYSVGIGQISSEVPQNLSASRPQDRQFILSSKKLLLSDSGFYLCAWGGRGRHYGYTFGSGTRLTVV.

The CDR3 region has the DNA TGTGCCAGCAGAAGCCCCGGGAGCTACAATGAGCAGTTCTTC. Its protein product is CASRSPGSYNEQFF. The chain uses TRBV28 and TRBJ2-1; tentative D call: TRBD2 (6 bases). The CDR3 spans 14 residues. CDR1 is MDHEN and CDR2 is SYDVKM in the germline V gene. The germline V and J ends were trimmed by 6 bases and 3 bases, with 12 bases remaining between them.

This clone has just a few counts. Other DNA sequences in the same sample also yield this CDR3. This chain links TRBV7-2 with TRBJ2-7; 7 nucleotides align to TRBD1. The germline V gene has CDR1 SGHTA and CDR2 FQGNSA. Trimming took 3 bases from V and 0 from J; bases not matched to a gene: 2. The length of the CDR3 is 14 residues. The CDR3 bases are TGTGCCAGCAGCTTTTCAGGGGGCTCCTACGAGCAGTACTTC. Translated: CASSFSGGSYEQYF.

This clone was recorded once. In DNA form, the CDR3 reads TGTGCCAGCAGCTTAGGCGCCAGCCCTGGGAGGGAGACCCAGTACTTC. Residues: CASSLGASPGRETQYF. The V and J genes are TRBV7-9 and TRBJ2-5, with a weak D call TRBD2 (6 bases). The germline V gene has CDR1 SEHNR and CDR2 FQNEAQ (reference sequence). V lost 1 base and J 5 bases, leaving 17 bases between the germline ends. The CDR3 loop spans 16 amino acids.

The sample holds a few counts of this clone. This sequence joins TRBV19 and TRBJ1-3, with D tentatively TRBD1 (5 bases). Germline CDR1 is LNHDA and CDR2 is SQIVND (reference sequence). The CDR3 runs to 15 residues. V was clipped by 6 bases and J by 0 bases, with 12 bases between them. This chain's CDR3 is CASRLQEYSGNTIYF. Written as DNA, the CDR3 is TGTGCCAGTAGACTACAGGAATACTCTGGAAACACCATATATTTT.

The CDR3 DNA sequence: TGCGCCAGCATACATAGAGGGCGGCCTTCCACAGATACGCAGTATTTT. As protein: CASIHRGRPSTDTQYF. The chain has TRBV5-1 and TRBJ2-3, with D possibly matching TRBD2 (5 bases). V dropped 6 bases and J dropped 2 bases, with 19 bases sitting between them. CDR3 length equals 16 residues. CDR1 and CDR2 from the germline V gene are SGHRS and YFSETQ. The complete variable domain, with remaining parts taken from reference TRBV5-1 and TRBJ2-3, reads KAGVTQTPRYLIKTRGQQVTLSCSPISGHRSVSWYQQTPGQGLQFLFEYFSETQRNKGNFPGRFSGRQFSNSRSEMNVSTLELGDSALYLCASIHRGRPSTDTQYFGPGTRLTVL.

The chain couples TRBV4-3 to TRBJ2-7; unclear D gene. V lost 0 bases and J lost 1, with 13 bases in between. CDR1 is LGHNA, CDR2 YSLEER, per germline. The CDR3 spans 16 residues. In DNA form, the CDR3 reads TGCGCCAGCAGCCAAGATCCCGAGGTACCTTCCTACGAGCAGTACTTC. As protein: CASSQDPEVPSYEQYF.

This clone was observed a handful of times. The genes are TRBV7-2 and TRBJ1-1; D call uncertain. Germline V gives CDR1 SGHTA, CDR2 FQGNSA. The CDR3 is 14 amino acids. Trimming pared 5 bases from V and 5 bases from J, leaving 15 bases between. This CDR3 is CASSPVVSGTEAFF. The CDR3, as DNA: TGTGCCAGCAGCCCGGTAGTTTCGGGGACTGAAGCTTTCTTT.

This clone is a singleton in its sample. This sequence joins TRBV5-4 and TRBJ1-2; 9 nucleotides line up with TRBD1. From germline, CDR1 is SGHNT and CDR2 YYREEE (reference sequence). V trimming: 4 bases; J trimming: 1 base; junction bases outside the gene matches: 5. The CDR3 length is 15 residues. In DNA form, the CDR3 reads TGTGCCAGCAGCATGGGACAGGGAGGTAACTATGGCTACACCTTC. This codes for CASSMGQGGNYGYTF.

This sequence joins TRBV6-5 and TRBJ1-2; the D gene is possibly TRBD1 (5 bases). CDR1 is MNHEY, CDR2 SVGAGI, per germline. The CDR3 runs to 14 residues. V was trimmed by 2 bases and J by 6 bases, leaving 13 bases between them. CDR3 residues: CASSYDRQGHGYTF. The DNA for the CDR3 is TGTGCCAGCAGTTACGACCGGCAGGGCCATGGCTACACCTTC.

The genes are TRBV6-6 and TRBJ1-5; D unresolved. The CDR3 consists of 13 residues. The germline gives CDR1 MNHNY, CDR2 SVGAGI (reference sequence). Trimming cost V 3 bases and J 10 bases, with 13 bases left between them. CDR3 in amino acids: CASSYSRGQPQHF. For the CDR3, the DNA is TGTGCCAGCAGTTATTCCCGAGGGCAACCCCAGCATTTT.

The CDR3 reads CAWNTGGNTIYF. Written as DNA, the CDR3 is TGTGCCTGGAATACAGGGGGAAACACCATATATTTT. The rearrangement links TRBV30 to TRBJ1-3; weak D call: TRBD1 (6 bases). V lost 4 bases and J 4 bases, leaving 8 bases between the germline ends. Germline V gene lookup returns CDR1 GTSNPN and CDR2 SVGIG (reference sequence). CDR3 length equals 12 residues.

The J gene is TRBJ1-3, the V gene TRBV30; D unresolved. The CDR3 covers 14 residues. The V and J ends lost 0 bases and 0 bases respectively, with 6 bases between them. Per the germline V gene, CDR1 is GTSNPN and CDR2 is SVGIG (reference sequence). The CDR3 region has the DNA TGTGCCTGGAGTGTAGTACTCTCTGGAAACACCATATATTTT. It specifies CAWSVVLSGNTIYF.

In this sample, this clone turned up a few times. This chain uses TRBV4-1 with TRBJ2-2, with unresolved D. V was clipped by 2 bases and J by 3 bases, with 4 bases between them. Germline lookup yields CDR1 MGHRA and CDR2 YSYEKL. CDR3 size: 13 residues. CDR3 nucleotides: TGCGCCAGCAGCCAATCCTACACCGGGGAGCTGTTTTTT. This gives the protein CASSQSYTGELFF.

The chain couples TRBV7-2 to TRBJ2-3; no firm D call. This CDR3 is built from 14 residues. V lost 1 base and J lost 2, with 7 bases in between. Looked up from germline, CDR1 is SGHTA and CDR2 is FQGNSA. This chain's CDR3 is CASSLVPDTDTQYF. The CDR3 DNA sequence: TGTGCCAGCAGCTTAGTTCCAGACACAGATACGCAGTATTTT.

The rearrangement links TRBV2 to TRBJ1-6, with D possibly TRBD1 on 6 matching bases. Trimming left V 6 bases short and J 3 bases short, with 15 bases between. The CDR3 covers 16 residues. Per the germline V gene, CDR1 is SNHLY and CDR2 is FYNNEI. The CDR3 is CASRKGGQVYNSPLHF. The CDR3 DNA follows: TGTGCCAGCAGGAAGGGGGGGCAGGTCTATAATTCACCCCTCCACTTT.

This chain uses TRBV3-1 (or the pseudogene TRBV3-2) with TRBJ2-7, with D tentatively TRBD1 (6 bases). There are 13 residues in the CDR3. Germline V gene lookup returns CDR1 LGHDT and CDR2 YNNKEL (reference sequence). V shed 3 bases and J shed 8 bases, with 14 bases lying between them. Here the CDR3 DNA reads TGTGCCAGCAGCCAGGCACAGGGTCGGCAGCAGTACTTC. Its protein is CASSQAQGRQQYF.

The rearrangement uses TRBV7-2 and TRBJ1-2, with TRBD1 matching 10 bases. The germline V gene has CDR1 SGHTA and CDR2 FQGNSA. V was clipped by 0 bases and J by 4 bases; unmatched bases: 2. The CDR3 loop spans 15 amino acids. In DNA, the CDR3 is TGTGCCAGCAGCTTAGCGGGGACAGGGGTCTATGGCTACACCTTC. This translates into CASSLAGTGVYGYTF.